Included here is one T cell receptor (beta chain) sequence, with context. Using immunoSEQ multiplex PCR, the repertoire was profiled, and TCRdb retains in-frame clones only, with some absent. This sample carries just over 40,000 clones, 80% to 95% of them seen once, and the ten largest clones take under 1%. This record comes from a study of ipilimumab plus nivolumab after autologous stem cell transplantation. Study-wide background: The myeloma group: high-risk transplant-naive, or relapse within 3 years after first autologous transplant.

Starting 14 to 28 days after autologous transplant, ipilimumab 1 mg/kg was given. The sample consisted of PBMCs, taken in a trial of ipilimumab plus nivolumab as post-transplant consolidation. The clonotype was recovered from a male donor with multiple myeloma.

The CDR3 region is CARSLTRGEQFF. The CDR3 bases are TGTGCCAGAAGCCTCACTCGGGGTGAGCAGTTCTTC. The chain carries TRBV5-3 and TRBJ2-1, with a possible D match to TRBD2 (5 bases). TRBV5-3 is marked as an open reading frame, function uncertain. The CDR3 runs to 12 residues. Trimming took off 4 bases at V and 9 bases at J, with 11 bases between the two ends.